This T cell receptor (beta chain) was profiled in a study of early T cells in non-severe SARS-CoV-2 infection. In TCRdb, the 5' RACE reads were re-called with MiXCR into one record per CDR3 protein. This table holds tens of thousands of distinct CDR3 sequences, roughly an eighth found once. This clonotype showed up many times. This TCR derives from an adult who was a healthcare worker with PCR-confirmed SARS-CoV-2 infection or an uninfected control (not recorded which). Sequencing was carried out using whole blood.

Written as DNA, the CDR3 is TGTGCCAGCGGACAGGGGAATCAGCCCCAGCATTTT. Translation gives CASGQGNQPQHF. The rearrangement joins TRBV27 to TRBJ1-5; 9 bases are shared with TRBD1. Trimming took 8 bases from V and 4 from J; bases not matched to a gene: 0. Germline V gene lookup returns CDR1 MNHEY and CDR2 SMNVEV (reference sequence). The CDR3 runs to 12 residues.